This T cell receptor (beta chain) was sequenced in a study of T cells in Graves' hyperthyroidism and ophthalmopathy. General observations from the study: A 13 V-J signature model discriminated ophthalmopathy versus stable hyperthyroidism.

It was RNA transcripts that yielded the amplified TCR beta CDR3 regions. The study used the HTBI primer set for a first-round RT-PCR of the TCR CDR3. One entry per CDR3 protein results from TCRdb running MiXCR on the multiplex PCR reads. There are more than 550,000 distinct CDR3 sequences in the sample; around 20% occur only once, and about a sixth lies in the top ten. Each diagnosis was grounded in clinical symptoms, serum thyroxine and TRAb, thyroid ultrasound, and orbital computed tomography. Comment on this clonotype: Antigen specificity is unknown.

This TCR derives from a woman between 45 and 65 years old with Graves' hyperthyroidism that later progressed to Graves' ophthalmopathy. The specimen sequenced was blood.

The CDR3 DNA sequence: TGTGCCACCAGTGACCCCCGGGACACTCAAGAGACCCAGTACTTC. Translation: CATSDPRDTQETQYF. The chain employs TRBV24-1 and TRBJ2-5; D may be TRBD1 (6 bases). This CDR3 is built from 15 residues. With 4 bases removed from V and 2 bases from J, the gap between germline ends came to 13 bases. Germline assignment: CDR1 KGHDR and CDR2 SFDVKD.